This is a list of T cell receptor beta chains from one sample in a study of blood T cells in healthy people across ages. TCRdb independently ran MiXCR on the 5' RACE reads; one entry per CDR3 protein. The repertoire holds 1.5 million to 2 million distinct CDR3 sequences, with about 32% as singletons. Material for sequencing was blood. The source of these receptors is a woman in her twenties or thirties in good health. The conserved cysteine and the conserved F or W are not part of the CDR3 here.

V: TRBV25-1; CDR3: ASSELVTGVWEQF
V: TRBV20-1; CDR3: SASWGDSGGTDTQY
V: TRBV6-1; CDR3: ASSERGDSNQPQH
V: TRBV20-1; CDR3: SAILGVSTEAF
V: TRBV20-1; CDR3: SAGLGLTYGQY
V: TRBV14; CDR3: ASSQGQYGYT
V: TRBV5-1; CDR3: ASSLAGSTEQF
V: TRBV20-1; CDR3: SVPGHYSYEQY
V: TRBV12-3/TRBV12-4; CDR3: ASSFSSRETEAF
V: TRBV29-1; CDR3: SARGASGTGGTDTQY
V: TRBV12-3/TRBV12-4; CDR3: ASSFPGQASYEQY